This record looks at one T cell receptor beta chain sequence and its context. The sample belongs to a study of blood T cell repertoires in COVID-19. This CDR3 has 13 residues. Per the germline V gene, CDR1 is SGHRS and CDR2 is YFSETQ. The V gene lost 5 bases and the J gene lost 0 bases, with 6 bases spanning the gap. TCRdb keeps only in-frame clones here, not all; method: immunoSEQ multiplex PCR. The sample carries tens of thousands of clones, more than 75% recorded once. The chain links TRBV5-1 to TRBJ1-5; D unclear. The sequence was obtained from a human donor in a cohort sampled during active COVID-19. Specimen: peripheral blood. CDR3 DNA: TGCGCCAGCAGGGCCGATAGCAATCAGCCCCAGCATTTT. The encoded protein is CASRADSNQPQHF. Full variable domain (outside the CDR3, taken from reference TRBV5-1 and TRBJ1-5): KAGVTQTPRYLIKTRGQQVTLSCSPISGHRSVSWYQQTPGQGLQFLFEYFSETQRNKGNFPGRFSGRQFSNSRSEMNVSTLELGDSALYLCASRADSNQPQHFGDGTRLSIL.